Listed below are T cell receptor beta chains from one sample, sequenced in a study of vaccination and CD4 T cells after COVID-19. TCRdb independently ran MiXCR on the PCR reads; one entry per CDR3 protein. The table lists 11,000 to 15,000 distinct CDR3 sequences, roughly 71% of them singletons. The source material was CD4+ T cells from blood, sampled after SARS-CoV-2 vaccination. The receptors stem from a human donor who had recovered from COVID-19. The CDR3 runs from the conserved cysteine through the conserved F or W. The order of the fields is J gene, V gene, CDR3 protein.

TRBJ2-3 TRBV27 CASSPTGGSRGYTDTQYF
TRBJ1-5 TRBV27 CASSIDRGNQPQHF
TRBJ1-2 TRBV20-1 CRAGQELDGYTF
TRBJ2-5 TRBV6-5 CASSYSEETQYF
TRBJ2-1 TRBV20-1 CSAKGAGNYNEQFF
TRBJ1-1 TRBV7-6 CASSFGQGMNTEAFF
TRBJ2-3 TRBV20-1 CSALTGVIDTQYF
TRBJ2-7 TRBV6-1 CASSRKESNEQYF
TRBJ2-2 TRBV14 CASSRQGTGELFF
TRBJ1-6 TRBV20-1 CSARDMNREDYNSPLHF
TRBJ2-5 TRBV27 CASSPAPRGSQYF
TRBJ2-5 TRBV19 CASSIYGEVETQYF
TRBJ1-3 TRBV20-1 CSARSGEIYF
TRBJ2-5 TRBV19 CASSMFGSQETQYF
TRBJ2-2 TRBV27 CAGRLAANTGELFF
TRBJ2-1 TRBV27 CASSLSGGRAREQFF
TRBJ1-6 TRBV6-1 CASRMKGSSPLHF
TRBJ1-2 TRBV19 CASSTDRRNYGYTF
TRBJ2-5 TRBV7-8 CASSLTQGTGQETQYF
TRBJ1-2 TRBV4-2 CASSQVNYGYTF
TRBJ1-5 TRBV20-1 CSASMGQDGSGRTQHF
TRBJ2-7 TRBV20-1 CSARIQGYEQYF
TRBJ1-5 TRBV6-5 CASSSTGGGNQPQHF